These 9 T cell receptor beta chains came from one sample sequenced in a study of low-dose radiotherapy and immunotherapy resistance in tumors. Time point indicated: after trial treatment. Treatment defined: LDRT plus nivolumab, ipilimumab, low-dose cyclophosphamide and aspirin (RACIN trial). TRAV- and TRBV-specific primers were used for first-strand cDNA, which covered alpha and beta chains. Amplification of TCRs used a constant-region primer and V-primer adapter for around 20 PCR cycles. In TCRdb, the reads were re-called with MiXCR into one record per CDR3 protein. Seen here are 31,000 or so distinct CDR3 sequences, approximately 49% observed once, and the top ten hold about 5.7%. The sample here was PBMCs, taken after low-dose radiotherapy plus immunotherapy. These receptors all come from a male donor with gallbladder cancer.

With respect to this clonotype: A far larger clone is one nucleotide away, so this likely arose from a read error. CDR3 coding DNA: TGTGCCAGCAGCAAACAGACCGGGACAGGGAACAATGAGCAGTACTTC. This sequence encodes CASSKQTGTGNNEQYF. The chain couples TRBV7-2 to TRBJ2-7; 9 nucleotides match TRBD1. The ends lost 5 bases at V and 7 bases at J; junction bases unmatched: 15. Germline assignment: CDR1 SGHTA and CDR2 FQGNSA. The CDR3 consists of 16 residues.

The chain employs TRBV5-4 and TRBJ2-1; tentatively, D is TRBD2 (6 bases). The germline V gene has CDR1 SGHNT and CDR2 YYREEE (reference sequence). This CDR3 has 12 amino acids. Trimming took off 0 bases at V and 12 bases at J, with 10 bases between the two ends. CDR3 residues: CASSLAGVGQFF. The CDR3 coding sequence is TGTGCCAGCAGCTTGGCGGGGGTGGGGCAGTTCTTC.

This sequence joins TRBV19 and TRBJ2-1, with a possible D match to TRBD1 (7 bases). The germline V gene has CDR1 LNHDA and CDR2 SQIVND (reference sequence). This CDR3 region has 16 residues. V lost 1 base to trimming and J lost 9 bases, with 19 bases between them. CDR3 region: CASSIGAGTATGEQFF. CDR3 coding DNA: TGTGCCAGTAGTATAGGGGCGGGGACAGCCACAGGTGAGCAGTTCTTC.

This clonotype is medium-sized by share. This chain links TRBV7-2 with TRBJ2-3; D is undetermined. Germline CDR1 and CDR2: SGHTA and FQGNSA. This CDR3 region has 12 residues. The V end lost 5 bases, the J end lost 5 bases, and 8 bases lay between the germline ends. The CDR3 bases are TGTGCCAGCAGCCACCTGGGAGATACGCAGTATTTT. Translated: CASSHLGDTQYF.

At least ten counts were recorded for this clonotype. The rearrangement links TRBV6-2 or TRBV6-3 to TRBJ1-1; TRBD1 agrees at 10 bases. CDR1 is MNHEY and CDR2 is SVGEGT in the germline V gene. Trimming cost V 5 bases and J 3 bases; bases outside gene matches: 6. The CDR3 length is 15 residues. The CDR3 bases are TGTGCCAGCAGTAACAGGGACAGGGGTTACACTGAAGCTTTCTTT. Translation gives CASSNRDRGYTEAFF.

This rearrangement joins TRBV9 to TRBJ2-6; D not certain. Per germline, CDR1 SGDLS and CDR2 YYNGEE. The V end was cut by 2 bases, the J end by 2 bases, with 11 bases between. The CDR3 has 16 residues. CDR3: CASSVAQNAGANVLTF. As DNA, the CDR3 is TGTGCCAGCAGCGTTGCACAGAACGCTGGGGCCAACGTCCTGACTTTC. Full variable domain (rest looked up from reference TRBV9 and TRBJ2-6): DSGVTQTPKHLITATGQRVTLRCSPRSGDLSVYWYQQSLDQGLQFLIQYYNGEERAKGNILERFSAQQFPDLHSELNLSSLELGDSALYFCASSVAQNAGANVLTFGAGSRLTVL.

The chain is built from TRBV11-2 and TRBJ2-5; 7 nucleotides align to TRBD1. The CDR3 loop spans 14 amino acids. V lost 5 bases, J lost 1 base, and 4 bases stayed unmatched. The V gene's germline CDR1 is SGHAT and CDR2 FQNNGV. The DNA for the CDR3 is TGTGCCAGCAGCAAGACAGGGCTCCAAGAGACCCAGTACTTC. It encodes CASSKTGLQETQYF.

A note on this clonotype: It differs at one base from a far larger clone, so likely a read error. The chain joins TRBV2 to TRBJ2-3, with 7 bases aligning to TRBD2. CDR3 length: 12 amino acids. Trimming removed 6 bases from V and 3 bases from J; junction bases left unmatched: 0. Germline CDR1 SNHLY, CDR2 FYNNEI. The CDR3 nucleotides read TGTGCCAGCAGCGGGAGGACAGATACGCAGTATTTT. This encodes CASSGRTDTQYF.

In this sample, this clonotype turned up a few times. The chain uses TRBV28 and TRBJ2-7, with TRBD2 matching over 12 bases. Looked up from germline, CDR1 is MDHEN and CDR2 is SYDVKM. The CDR3 consists of 14 residues. Trimming removed 5 bases from V and 3 bases from J; junction bases left unmatched: 2. CDR3 region: CASSPTSGSYEQYF. CDR3 nucleotide sequence: TGTGCCAGCAGTCCGACTAGCGGGAGCTACGAGCAGTACTTC. Full variable domain (missing parts from reference TRBV28 and TRBJ2-7): DVKVTQSSRYLVKRTGEKVFLECVQDMDHENMFWYRQDPGLGLRLIYFSYDVKMKEKGDIPEGYSVSREKKERFSLILESASTNQTSMYLCASSPTSGSYEQYFGPGTRLTVT.